The 22 T cell receptor beta chains given below trace back to one sample, sequenced in a study of T-cell memory formation after mild COVID-19. TCRdb redid the calling of the 5' RACE reads with MiXCR, one entry per CDR3 protein. The table lists 380,000 or so distinct CDR3 sequences, approximately 13% of them singletons, with about a fifth in the top ten. Input material: PBMCs or a T cell subset sorted from them (not recorded which). These receptors all come from a man younger than 30 who had mild COVID-19 (a few samples of this study predate the infection). Cell type and time point are not known.

The chain employs TRBV20-1 and TRBJ2-3, with 13 bases that match TRBD2. This CDR3 is built from 16 residues. Germline trimming cut 2 bases from V and 4 bases from J; bases unmatched to any gene: 6. The germline V gene encodes CDR1 DFQATT and CDR2 SNEGSKA (reference sequence). The CDR3 sequence: CSARSPTSGGPDTQYF. The DNA of the CDR3 is TGCAGTGCTAGATCCCCGACTAGCGGGGGGCCAGATACGCAGTATTTT.

The chain carries TRBV2 and TRBJ2-7, with TRBD1 identical over 9 bases. V dropped 6 bases and J dropped 2; count of bases not matched to a gene: 5. The germline V gene has CDR1 SNHLY and CDR2 FYNNEI. The CDR3 spans 14 residues. CDR3 region: CASSRDRETYEQYF. As DNA, the CDR3 is TGTGCCAGCAGCCGGGACAGGGAGACCTACGAGCAGTACTTC.

This chain links TRBV12-3 or TRBV12-4 with TRBJ2-2; TRBD2 matches 9 bases. The junction had 5 bases not matched to a gene; V was cut back by 6 bases and J by 0 bases. This CDR3 is 16 amino acids long. Written as DNA, the CDR3 is TGTGCCAGCAGCCTGCCTAGCGGGGCGAACACCGGGGAGCTGTTTTTT. The encoded protein is CASSLPSGANTGELFF.

This clonotype was detected many times. V usage is TRBV12-3 or TRBV12-4 and J usage is TRBJ2-7; D ambiguous. Trimming took off 3 bases at V and 5 bases at J, with 8 bases between the two ends. The CDR3 runs to 12 residues. In DNA form, the CDR3 reads TGTGCCAGCAGTTTGCTCCTTAACGAGCAGTACTTC. Encoded protein: CASSLLLNEQYF.

This clonotype was detected a few times. The chain has TRBV3-1 and TRBJ1-5; D is unresolved. Trimming took 2 bases from V and 6 from J, leaving 8 bases between them. Looked up from germline, CDR1 is LGHDT and CDR2 is YNNKEL (reference sequence). This CDR3 has 13 amino acids. For the CDR3, the DNA is TGTGCCAGCAGCCAACACCAAATTCAGCCCCAGCATTTT. This translates into CASSQHQIQPQHF.

This chain joins TRBV7-2 and TRBJ1-1; D is unresolved. Germline V gene lookup returns CDR1 SGHTA and CDR2 FQGNSA. Trimming removed 5 bases at V and 0 bases at J, with 16 bases between. The CDR3 has 16 residues. The CDR3 DNA is TGTGCCAGCAGCCCTCGGGGTACCGGGATGAACACTGAAGCTTTCTTT. Residues: CASSPRGTGMNTEAFF.

This clonotype was recorded many times. This chain links TRBV4-1 with TRBJ2-3; the match to TRBD1 covers 8 bases. Germline V gives CDR1 MGHRA, CDR2 YSYEKL. V lost 0 bases and J lost 3; bases outside the gene matches: 2. This CDR3 contains 15 residues. The CDR3 nucleotides read TGCGCCAGCAGCCAAGAGGGACAGGCTACAGATACGCAGTATTTT. It yields the protein CASSQEGQATDTQYF.

The CDR3 spells CASSPQGTGAYEQYF. CDR3 in DNA: TGTGCCAGCAGTCCCCAGGGGACAGGGGCATACGAGCAGTACTTC. The rearrangement joins TRBV12-3 or TRBV12-4 to TRBJ2-7, with 10 bases aligning to TRBD1. CDR3 length: 15 residues. J was trimmed by 4 bases and V by 5 bases; bases with no gene match: 8.

This chain links TRBV12-5 with TRBJ2-2; D is unclear. The CDR3 is 12 residues long. The V gene lost 1 base and the J gene lost 3 bases, with 0 bases spanning the gap. CDR1 is LGHNT, CDR2 FRNRAP, per germline. The CDR3 loop reads CASGLDTGELFF. In DNA form, the CDR3 reads TGTGCTAGTGGTTTGGACACCGGGGAGCTGTTTTTT.

There are a few counts of this clonotype. The chain uses TRBV5-5 and TRBJ1-2; D uncertain. V was cut by 6 bases and J by 3 bases, with 15 bases left in between. Germline CDR1 is SGHKS and CDR2 is YYEKEE (reference sequence). The CDR3 extends over 14 amino acids. This CDR3 is CASTVGNNDYGYTF. In nucleotides, the CDR3 is TGTGCCAGCACCGTGGGGAATAACGACTATGGCTACACCTTC.

In this sample, this clonotype turned up many times. The CDR3 protein is CSATHQAEAFF. The CDR3 DNA follows: TGCAGTGCCACCCATCAGGCTGAAGCTTTCTTT. The chain uses TRBV20-1 and TRBJ1-1; D unclear. Trimming stripped 6 bases from V and 6 bases from J, with 11 bases between. The CDR3 is made up of 11 amino acids. Germline values: CDR1 DFQATT, CDR2 SNEGSKA (reference sequence).

The chain is built from TRBV5-5 and TRBJ1-2, with D uncertain. The length of the CDR3 is 15 residues. Trimming cost V 6 bases and J 8 bases, with 23 bases left between them. Per the germline V gene, CDR1 is SGHKS and CDR2 is YYEKEE (reference sequence). The CDR3 DNA is TGTGCCAGCATCCCACCGGGCAACCTACCTGGAGGCTACACCTTC. This translates into CASIPPGNLPGGYTF.

This chain links TRBV7-2 with TRBJ2-2; D may match TRBD1 or TRBD2 (5 bases each). V dropped 5 bases and J dropped 0 bases, with 10 bases sitting between them. Germline CDR1 reads SGHTA; CDR2 reads FQGNSA. CDR3 size: 15 residues. The CDR3 loop reads CASSQGTANTGELFF. DNA of the CDR3: TGTGCCAGCAGCCAAGGGACCGCGAACACCGGGGAGCTGTTTTTT.

This clonotype was found a few times. The rearrangement links TRBV7-2 to TRBJ2-5, with D unclear. V shed 4 bases and J shed 4 bases, with 13 bases lying between them. The CDR3 extends over 14 amino acids. CDR1 and CDR2 (germline): SGHTA, FQGNSA. CDR3 residues: CASSSGQPGETQYF. In DNA form, the CDR3 reads TGTGCCAGCAGCTCCGGCCAGCCCGGAGAGACCCAGTACTTC.

The chain employs TRBV18 and TRBJ1-1; D call uncertain. V was trimmed by 3 bases and J by 0 bases, leaving 11 bases between them. The CDR3 is made up of 15 amino acids. Germline loops: CDR1 KGHSH, CDR2 LQKENI. The CDR3 protein is CASSPDTEMNTEAFF. The CDR3 DNA reads as TGTGCCAGCTCACCTGACACAGAAATGAACACTGAAGCTTTCTTT.

This clonotype was recorded at least ten times. The chain combines TRBV6-6 with TRBJ2-3, with D hard to call. CDR3 length equals 11 residues. Germline CDR1 MNHNY, CDR2 SVGAGI (reference sequence). The V end lost 3 bases, the J end lost 5 bases, and 3 bases lay between the germline ends. The CDR3 is CASSYLDTQYF. The CDR3 nucleotides are TGTGCCAGCAGTTATTTAGATACGCAGTATTTT.

The chain couples TRBV5-1 to TRBJ2-7, with 10 bases fitting TRBD1. Germline V CDR1 and CDR2: SGHRS, YFSETQ. V shed 8 bases, J shed 3 bases, and the junction held 8 bases outside the gene matches. This CDR3 is built from 14 residues. The CDR3 sequence: CASKGQGGNYEQYF. CDR3 DNA sequence: TGCGCCAGTAAAGGACAGGGGGGCAACTACGAGCAGTACTTC.

In this sample, this clonotype turned up once. The CDR3 nucleotides are TGTGCCAGTAGTATTCAGGGGCCGACCTACGAGCAGTACTTC. It is translated as CASSIQGPTYEQYF. The chain carries TRBV19 and TRBJ2-7, with D possibly being TRBD1 (6 bases). Trimming cost V 3 bases and J 2 bases, with 11 bases left between them. The CDR3 contains 14 residues. Germline CDR1 is LNHDA and CDR2 is SQIVND (reference sequence).

Concerning this clonotype: This may arise from a read error, as a much more abundant clone is one base away. The chain links TRBV5-6 to TRBJ2-5; 8 bases are shared with TRBD2. The junction had 5 bases not matched to a gene; V was cut back by 0 bases and J by 4 bases. Germline CDR1 SGHDT, CDR2 YYEEEE. The CDR3 length is 15 residues. Here the CDR3 DNA reads TGTGCCAGCAGCTTGGCGGGGGGGACTCCAGAGACCCAGTACTTC. Its protein product is CASSLAGGTPETQYF.

This clonotype appeared a few times. This chain connects TRBV5-5 to TRBJ2-7; D ambiguous. The CDR3 is 14 amino acids. Germline values: CDR1 SGHKS, CDR2 YYEKEE (reference sequence). V lost 0 bases and J lost 4, with 11 bases in between. The chain's CDR3 is CASSLAWGKYEQYF. The CDR3, as DNA: TGTGCCAGCAGCTTGGCTTGGGGAAAGTACGAGCAGTACTTC.

The chain employs TRBV7-3 and TRBJ1-1, with D tentatively TRBD1 (5 bases). Trimming removed 4 bases at V and 8 bases at J, with 11 bases between. The CDR3 is made up of 12 amino acids. Germline V gene data show CDR1 as SGHTA and CDR2 as FQGTGA. Written as DNA, the CDR3 is TGTGCCAGCAGCTCCGGGAGGGGCGAAGCTTTCTTT. Amino acids: CASSSGRGEAFF.

There are a few counts of this clonotype. This rearrangement joins TRBV30 to TRBJ2-7; 7 bases agree with TRBD1. The germline V gene encodes CDR1 GTSNPN and CDR2 SVGIG (reference sequence). The CDR3 loop spans 14 amino acids. The V and J ends lost 4 bases and 5 bases, in that order; junction bases with no gene match: 11. In nucleotides, the CDR3 is TGTGCCTGGACCCTGGACAGGCCCCCCCACGAGCAGTACTTC. It codes for CAWTLDRPPHEQYF.